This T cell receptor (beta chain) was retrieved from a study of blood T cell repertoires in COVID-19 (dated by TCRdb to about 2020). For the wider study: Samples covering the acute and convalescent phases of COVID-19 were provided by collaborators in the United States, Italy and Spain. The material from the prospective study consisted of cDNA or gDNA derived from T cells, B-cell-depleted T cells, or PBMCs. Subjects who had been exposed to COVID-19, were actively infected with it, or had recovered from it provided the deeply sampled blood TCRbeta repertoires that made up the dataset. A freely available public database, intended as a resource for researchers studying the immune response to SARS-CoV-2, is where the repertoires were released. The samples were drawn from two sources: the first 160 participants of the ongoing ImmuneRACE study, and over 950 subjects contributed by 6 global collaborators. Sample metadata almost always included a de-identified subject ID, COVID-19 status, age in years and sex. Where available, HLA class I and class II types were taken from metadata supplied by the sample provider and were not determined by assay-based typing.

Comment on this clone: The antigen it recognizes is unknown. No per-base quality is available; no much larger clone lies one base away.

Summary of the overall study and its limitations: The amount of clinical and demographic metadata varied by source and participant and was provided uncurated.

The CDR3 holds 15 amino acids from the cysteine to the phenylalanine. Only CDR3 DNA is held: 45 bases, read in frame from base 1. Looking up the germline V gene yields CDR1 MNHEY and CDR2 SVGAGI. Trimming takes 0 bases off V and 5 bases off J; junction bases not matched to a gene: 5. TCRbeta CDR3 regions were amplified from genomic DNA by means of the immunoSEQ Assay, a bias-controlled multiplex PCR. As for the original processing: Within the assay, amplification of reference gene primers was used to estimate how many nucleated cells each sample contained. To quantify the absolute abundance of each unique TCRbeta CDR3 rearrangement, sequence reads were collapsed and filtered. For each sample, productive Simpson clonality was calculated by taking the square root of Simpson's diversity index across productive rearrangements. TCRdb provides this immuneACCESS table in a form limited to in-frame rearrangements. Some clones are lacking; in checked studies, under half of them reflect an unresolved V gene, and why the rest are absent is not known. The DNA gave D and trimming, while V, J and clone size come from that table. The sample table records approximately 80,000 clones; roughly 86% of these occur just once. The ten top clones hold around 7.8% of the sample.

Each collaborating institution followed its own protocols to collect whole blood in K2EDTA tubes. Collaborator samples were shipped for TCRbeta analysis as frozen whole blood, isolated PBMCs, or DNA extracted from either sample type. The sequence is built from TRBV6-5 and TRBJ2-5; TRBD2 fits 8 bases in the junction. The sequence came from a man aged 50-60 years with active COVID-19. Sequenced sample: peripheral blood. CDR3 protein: CASSYSRGEGETQYF. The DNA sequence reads TGTGCCAGCAGTTACTCGCGGGGGGAGGGTGAGACCCAGTACTTC.